This passage covers 9 T cell receptor beta chains from one sample sequenced in a study of blood T cell repertoires in COVID-19. The repertoire was sequenced with immunoSEQ multiplex PCR; TCRdb's copy has only in-frame clones and lacks some. The sample records 150,000 to 200,000 clones, 90% being singletons. The sequencing input was peripheral blood. Receptor source: a man in his forties or fifties with acute or convalescent COVID-19.

This chain uses TRBV7-2 with TRBJ1-5; 7 bases are shared with TRBD1. The length of the CDR3 is 18 residues. CDR1 is SGHTA, CDR2 FQGNSA, per germline. With 1 base clipped from V and 6 bases from J, the junction kept 15 bases outside the gene matches. CDR3: CASSLEIATGSAFQPQHF. The CDR3 region has the DNA TGTGCCAGCAGCTTAGAAATAGCGACAGGGAGTGCGTTTCAGCCCCAGCATTTT. The full variable domain, completed using reference TRBV7-2 and TRBJ1-5, is GAGVSQSPSNKVTEKGKDVELRCDPISGHTALYWYRQSLGQGLEFLIYFQGNSAPDKSGLPSDRFSAERTGGSVSTLTIQRTQQEDSAVYLCASSLEIATGSAFQPQHFGDGTRLSIL.

The V call is TRBV27, the J call TRBJ1-6; 9 nucleotides align to TRBD1. The CDR3 runs 15 residues. The ends lost 5 bases at V and 13 bases at J; junction bases unmatched: 12. Germline V CDR1 and CDR2: MNHEY, SMNVEV (reference sequence). In DNA form, the CDR3 reads TGTGCCAGCAGTCCCGGGGACAGGGCCTCCGTCCCCCTCCACTTT. Protein sequence: CASSPGDRASVPLHF.

CDR3 sequence: CASSFDRGYNEQFF. In DNA form, the CDR3 reads TGCGCCAGCAGCTTTGACCGGGGCTACAATGAGCAGTTCTTC. V usage is TRBV5-1 and J usage is TRBJ2-1, with D possibly TRBD2 on 5 matching bases. This CDR3 comprises 14 residues. V lost 2 bases and J lost 3, with 9 bases in between. The V gene's germline CDR1 is SGHRS and CDR2 YFSETQ.

The V call is TRBV2, the J call TRBJ1-1; D unclear. Per the germline V gene, CDR1 is SNHLY and CDR2 is FYNNEI. The CDR3 is 13 amino acids. Trimming took off 4 bases at V and 3 bases at J, with 9 bases between the two ends. The CDR3 spells CASSGEKYTEAFF. CDR3 in DNA: TGTGCCAGCAGTGGGGAGAAATACACTGAAGCTTTCTTT.

The chain combines TRBV14 with TRBJ1-6; a possible D gene is TRBD1 (5 bases). The germline V gene has CDR1 SGHDN and CDR2 FVKESK. The V and J ends lost 0 bases and 9 bases respectively, with 12 bases between them. The CDR3 is 15 amino acids. The CDR3, as DNA: TGTGCCAGCAGCCAAGAACGGCAGGGAGGTTCACCCCTCCACTTT. It specifies CASSQERQGGSPLHF. The entire variable domain, with the rest obtained from reference TRBV14 and TRBJ1-6, is as follows: EAGVTQFPSHSVIEKGQTVTLRCDPISGHDNLYWYRRVMGKEIKFLLHFVKESKQDESGMPNNRFLAERTGGTYSTLKVQPAELEDSGVYFCASSQERQGGSPLHFGNGTRLTVT.

The rearrangement links TRBV6-5 to TRBJ1-2, with TRBD1 matching 7 bases. The CDR3 has 13 residues. From germline, CDR1 is MNHEY and CDR2 SVGAGI. V lost 7 bases, J lost 3 bases, and 5 bases stayed unmatched. The DNA of the CDR3 is TGTGCCAGCACAAGACAGGGATACTATGGCTACACCTTC. Protein sequence: CASTRQGYYGYTF.

The chain employs TRBV6-1 and TRBJ1-5; D is perhaps TRBD1 (6 bases). Germline-derived CDR1 and CDR2 are MNHNS and SASEGT. V lost 1 base to trimming and J lost 6 bases, with 13 bases between them. CDR3 size: 15 residues. CDR3 region: CASSEVATRGQPQHF. The CDR3 region has the DNA TGTGCCAGCAGTGAAGTAGCGACCAGGGGTCAGCCCCAGCATTTT.

This sequence joins TRBV7-2 and TRBJ2-3, with 9 bases identical to TRBD2. The germline CDR1 and CDR2 sequences are SGHTA and FQGNSA. V shed 2 bases, J shed 4 bases, and the junction held 7 bases outside the gene matches. The CDR3 contains 16 residues. Written as DNA, the CDR3 is TGTGCCAGCAGCTTACAGCCGGGACTAGCCTCAGATACGCAGTATTTT. This translates into CASSLQPGLASDTQYF.

The V and J genes are TRBV18 and TRBJ2-7; TRBD1 aligns across 7 bases. Germline V gene sequence: CDR1 KGHSH, CDR2 LQKENI. Trimming cost V 5 bases and J 4 bases; bases outside gene matches: 14. The CDR3 runs 16 residues. CDR3 in DNA: TGTGCCAGCTCATCGACAGGGCCCCCTTCTCCTTACGAGCAGTACGTC. It specifies CASSSTGPPSPYEQYV.